A selection of T cell receptor beta chains follows, all from one sample in a study of cytomegalovirus exposure and HLA in healthy donors. Sequenced by immunoSEQ multiplex PCR; TCRdb stores in-frame clones only, minus some. The sample holds approximately 150,000 clones; approximately 68% are singletons and the top ten take approximately 2%. The sequencing input was PBMCs. Receptors originate from a middle-aged man in good health and CMV-seronegative. Each CDR3 is given with its conserved first and last residue.

J	V	CDR3
TRBJ1-1	TRBV19	CASSIAGRFYNF
TRBJ2-1	TRBV14	CASSQDWGVSYNEQFF
TRBJ2-7	TRBV15	CATSREGGGYEQYF
TRBJ1-4	TRBV7-9	CASSRTAHNEKLFF
TRBJ2-7	TRBV4-3	CASSQFNRAGDEQYF
TRBJ2-2	TRBV28	CASSVAGTGELFF
TRBJ2-7	TRBV27	CASSYSAYSYEQYF
TRBJ1-1	TRBV5-8	CASSLDAGVGGTEAFF
TRBJ2-7	TRBV7-2	CASSSRTGPYEQYF
TRBJ2-5	TRBV5-8	CASSSELAGGRETQYF
TRBJ1-4	TRBV4-1	CASSQEGTGSWKLFF
TRBJ2-3	TRBV18	CASSPLADTQYF
TRBJ2-3	TRBV7-2	CASSSDREADTQYF
TRBJ2-7	TRBV7-8	CASSPRSTSGYEQYF
TRBJ2-2	TRBV5-1	CASSPTTQAGELFF
TRBJ1-5	TRBV12-5	CASGHRQGTDQPRHF
TRBJ2-2	TRBV7-2	CASSLAFVGSGLTGELFF
TRBJ1-1	TRBV4-2	CASSPTGNTEAFF
TRBJ2-1	TRBV7-6	CASSLAEAGLNNEQFF
TRBJ2-1	TRBV4-3	CASSQDLRSYNEQFF
TRBJ2-1	TRBV11-3	CASSFRFGTSGHNEQFF
TRBJ1-1	TRBV15	CATSRMGTGGRGREAFF